The clone carrying this T cell receptor (beta chain) has just one count. The target antigen is unknown. One base away lies a much larger clone, so this may be a sequencing read error. Genomic DNA served as template for TCR beta VDJ and CDR3 profiling. TCRdb re-analysed the reads in MiXCR, keeping a single row per CDR3 protein. The data hold 150,000 to 200,000 distinct CDR3 sequences, with around 50% observed a single time. Patients picked for sequencing had shown CD8+CD57+ cell expansion detected by flow cytometry. Each patient gave a blood sample that was collected before any therapy had been received. These data belong to a study of CD8+CD57+ T cells in acquired aplastic anemia. About the study: Each DNA sample taken from sorted CD4+ and CD8+ cells came to approximately 3 ug on average. Study-level results: Any difference that existed in CD8+ Simpson's diversity between patients and controls was not significant. Patients and controls turned out to have 25 to 35 CD8+ CDR3 sequences in common.

The V and J ends lost 4 bases and 7 bases, in that order; junction bases with no gene match: 8. There are 15 residues in the CDR3. Germline V gives CDR1 SGHAT, CDR2 FQNNGV. This TCR was recovered from a human donor with aplastic anemia. The sequenced sample consisted of sorted CD4+, CD8+, or CD8+CD57+ T cells (not recorded which) from PBMCs. The chain recombines TRBV11-2 with TRBJ1-2, with 11 bases identical to TRBD1. The CDR3 protein is CASSSEGQGAFGYTF. DNA of the CDR3: TGTGCCAGCAGCTCGGAAGGACAGGGGGCGTTTGGCTACACCTTC.